This T cell receptor (beta chain) stems from a study of beta chain features in type 1 diabetes. Turning to this clone: Its matching antigen is unknown.

Study findings and constraints: Lower insertion and higher deletion counts appeared at VDJ junctions in type 1 diabetes patients. Shortening that was moderate but significant affected the TCRB CDR3s of Type 1 diabetes patients in all four CD4+ subsets.

Reverse transcribing all isolated RNA meant expressed TCRB transcripts were sequenced. Some clones are missing from TCRdb's copy, which holds only in-frame ones; the method was immunoSEQ multiplex PCR. This sample has a few hundred thousand clones; approximately 14% occur once, and the top ten carry more than 0.015%. Sampling consisted of one heparinised blood draw per donor, averaging approximately 120 mL. Via CD45RO/CCR7/CD25/CD127/CD95/CD27, cells of the CD4+ naive, central memory, regulatory and stem cell-like memory subsets were sorted. Sorted populations were all over 95% pure. The CDR3 extends over 16 amino acids. The germline V gene encodes CDR1 SGHRS and CDR2 YFSETQ. J lost 5 bases, V lost 0 bases, and 4 bases had no gene match.

The rearrangement joins TRBV5-1 to TRBJ2-1, with 11 bases lining up with TRBD2. The sequence was obtained from a man aged 30-40 years with type 1 diabetes. The sequenced sample consisted of naive CD4+ T cells from blood. The CDR3, as DNA: TGCGCCAGCAGCTTGGTGGGACTAGCGGCCCACAATGAGCAGTTCTTC. Its protein product is CASSLVGLAAHNEQFF.